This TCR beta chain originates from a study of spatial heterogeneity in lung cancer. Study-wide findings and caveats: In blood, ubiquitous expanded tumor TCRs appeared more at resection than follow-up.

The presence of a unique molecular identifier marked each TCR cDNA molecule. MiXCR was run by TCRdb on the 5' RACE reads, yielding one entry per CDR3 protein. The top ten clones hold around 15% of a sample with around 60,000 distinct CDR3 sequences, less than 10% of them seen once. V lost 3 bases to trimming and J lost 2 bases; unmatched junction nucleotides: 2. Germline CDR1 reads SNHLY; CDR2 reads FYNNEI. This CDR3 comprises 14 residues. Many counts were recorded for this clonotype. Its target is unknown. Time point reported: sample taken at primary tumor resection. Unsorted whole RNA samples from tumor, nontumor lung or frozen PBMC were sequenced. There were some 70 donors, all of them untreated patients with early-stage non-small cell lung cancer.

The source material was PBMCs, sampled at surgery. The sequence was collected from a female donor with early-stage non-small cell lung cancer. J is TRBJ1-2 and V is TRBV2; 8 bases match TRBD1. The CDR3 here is CASSDRGHNYGYTF. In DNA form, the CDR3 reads TGTGCCAGCAGTGACAGGGGGCACAACTATGGCTACACCTTC.